These 25 T cell receptor beta chains were sequenced from one sample in a study of T cells in Graves' hyperthyroidism and ophthalmopathy. RNA transcripts were the template for amplifying TCR beta CDR3 regions. The HTBI primer set drove a first-round RT-PCR of the TCR CDR3. In TCRdb, the multiplex PCR reads were re-called with MiXCR into one record per CDR3 protein. The sample yields about 320,000 distinct CDR3 sequences, approximately 17% seen once. Source material: blood. All receptors derive from a man aged 25-45 years with Graves' hyperthyroidism.

V is TRBV7-8 and J is TRBJ2-3, with 8 positions matching TRBD2. Trimming took 4 bases from V and 6 from J; bases not matched to a gene: 12. CDR3 length: 16 residues. Germline CDR1 reads SGHVS; CDR2 reads FQNEAQ. Here the CDR3 DNA reads TGTGCCAGCAGCTCCTACGGGAGGGGGTTGAGGGATACGCAGTATTTT. Translation: CASSSYGRGLRDTQYF. Full variable domain (outside the CDR3, taken from reference TRBV7-8 and TRBJ2-3): GAGVSQSPRYKVAKRGQDVALRCDPISGHVSLFWYQQALGQGPEFLTYFQNEAQLDKSGLPSDRFFAERPEGSVSTLKIQRTQQEDSAVYLCASSSYGRGLRDTQYFGPGTRLTVL.

The table lists this clonotype with a count of one. The chain employs TRBV20-1 and TRBJ2-5; TRBD2 matches 12 bases. V trimming: 3 bases; J trimming: 1 base; junction bases outside the gene matches: 6. CDR1 is DFQATT, CDR2 SNEGSKA, per germline (reference sequence). The CDR3 is 16 residues long. The CDR3 here is CSASGGLAGPQETQYF. CDR3 coding DNA: TGCAGTGCTAGCGGAGGACTAGCGGGACCCCAAGAGACCCAGTACTTC.

The chain is built from TRBV20-1 and TRBJ1-2; D is unclear. The V end lost 5 bases, the J end lost 4 bases, and 14 bases lay between the germline ends. This CDR3 comprises 13 residues. The germline gives CDR1 DFQATT, CDR2 SNEGSKA (reference sequence). The CDR3: CSALKGMGYGYTF. DNA for the CDR3: TGCAGTGCTTTAAAAGGGATGGGCTATGGCTACACCTTC.

Ten or more counts support this clonotype. This chain connects TRBV11-2 to TRBJ2-1; 9 bases are a match to TRBD2. The CDR3 is 18 residues long. Germline assignment: CDR1 SGHAT and CDR2 FQNNGV. The trim removed 5 bases at V and 9 bases at J, leaving 20 bases unmatched. The CDR3: CASSAQTHSSGTLFEQFF. CDR3 nucleotides: TGTGCCAGCAGCGCACAAACCCATTCTAGCGGGACGTTGTTTGAGCAGTTCTTC. Full variable domain (remainder filled in from reference TRBV11-2 and TRBJ2-1): EAGVAQSPRYKIIEKRQSVAFWCNPISGHATLYWYQQILGQGPKLLIQFQNNGVVDDSQLPKDRFSAERLKGVDSTLKIQPAKLEDSAVYLCASSAQTHSSGTLFEQFFGPGTRLTVL.

The rearrangement links TRBV28 to TRBJ1-2, with unresolved D. Germline lookup yields CDR1 MDHEN and CDR2 SYDVKM. This CDR3 is built from 13 residues. V lost 5 bases and J 8 bases, leaving 15 bases between the germline ends. The CDR3 nucleotides are TGTGCCAGCAGTCCTCCTCGAACGGACGGCTACACCTTC. As protein: CASSPPRTDGYTF.

This clonotype was detected ten times or more. The chain is built from TRBV2 and TRBJ2-5; 7 positions match TRBD1. The CDR3 contains 14 residues. Germline loops: CDR1 SNHLY, CDR2 FYNNEI. With V trimmed by 4 bases and J by 4 bases, 6 bases remained unmatched. CDR3 nucleotides: TGTGCCAGCAGTGGACAGGGAACTCGAGAGACCCAGTACTTC. Protein sequence: CASSGQGTRETQYF.

The chain combines TRBV12-3 or TRBV12-4 with TRBJ1-6; D unresolved. The CDR3 covers 14 residues. V was cut by 4 bases and J by 10 bases, with 14 bases left in between. The CDR3 spells CASSSDGPGSPLHF. Here the CDR3 DNA reads TGTGCCAGCAGTTCGGACGGCCCCGGGTCACCCCTCCACTTT.

This clonotype was observed many times. The rearrangement joins TRBV11-2 to TRBJ2-1; no firm D call. Per germline, CDR1 SGHAT and CDR2 FQNNGV. The CDR3 has 13 residues. The V end lost 5 bases, the J end lost 0 bases, and 5 bases lay between the germline ends. Written as DNA, the CDR3 is TGTGCCAGCAGCATCAACTCCTACAATGAGCAGTTCTTC. It is translated as CASSINSYNEQFF.

On this clonotype itself: This clone may be a read error of a much larger clone one base away. The chain employs TRBV2 and TRBJ2-7, with TRBD1 matching 10 bases. V gave up 6 bases and J gave up 6 bases; unmatched junction bases: 8. Germline V gene data show CDR1 as SNHLY and CDR2 as FYNNEI. CDR3 length: 14 amino acids. This CDR3 reads CASSSGTGVAEQYF. CDR3 sequence (DNA): TGTGCCAGCAGCTCCGGGACAGGGGTCGCCGAGCAGTACTTC.

This clonotype was counted ten times or more. This chain connects TRBV7-3 to TRBJ2-3; maybe TRBD2 (7 bases). CDR1 SGHTA and CDR2 FQGTGA come from the germline V gene. This CDR3 has 13 amino acids. V was cut by 5 bases and J by 7 bases, with 13 bases left in between. CDR3 region: CASSRGASNTQYF. CDR3 nucleotides: TGTGCCAGCAGCCGGGGGGCTTCGAATACGCAGTATTTT.

This clonotype was found many times. This chain connects TRBV11-2 to TRBJ2-5, with 7 bases matching TRBD2. The CDR3 is made up of 14 amino acids. With V trimmed by 2 bases and J by 4 bases, 4 bases remained unmatched. Germline values: CDR1 SGHAT, CDR2 FQNNGV. CDR3 sequence: CASSLRPGGETQYF. In DNA form, the CDR3 reads TGTGCCAGCAGCTTACGTCCGGGAGGAGAGACCCAGTACTTC.

The chain employs TRBV5-4 and TRBJ2-3, with 7 nucleotides matching TRBD1. CDR1 and CDR2 from the germline V gene are SGHNT and YYREEE (reference sequence). The CDR3 covers 12 residues. The V gene end was trimmed by 7 bases and the J gene end by 6 bases; junction bases not matched to a gene: 5. The CDR3 DNA is TGTGCCAGCCAACAGGGGTCGGATACGCAGTATTTT. Amino acids: CASQQGSDTQYF.

The chain is built from TRBV19 and TRBJ2-7, with TRBD2 matching over 9 bases. The CDR3 runs to 14 residues. J lost 6 bases, V lost 3 bases, and 6 bases had no gene match. Germline-derived CDR1 and CDR2 are LNHDA and SQIVND (reference sequence). The CDR3 reads CASSMLAGVSEQYF. The CDR3 DNA reads TGTGCCAGTAGTATGTTAGCGGGAGTGAGCGAGCAGTACTTC.

With respect to this clonotype: Just one base apart from a much larger clone, this may be a read error. The chain combines TRBV20-1 with TRBJ2-5; D uncertain. The J call could be wrong; TRBJ2-1 is a better fit for the DNA end. Germline V gene sequence: CDR1 DFQATT, CDR2 SNEGSKA (reference sequence). The CDR3 is made up of 13 amino acids. The CDR3 protein is CSASSQPQETQFF. CDR3 coding DNA: TGCAGTGCTAGTTCCCAGCCTCAAGAGACCCAGTTCTTC.

In this sample, this clonotype turned up a few times. The gene calls are TRBV29-1 and TRBJ2-3, with D possibly called TRBD1 or TRBD2 (6 bases each). The CDR3 is 16 amino acids. Looked up from germline, CDR1 is SQVTM and CDR2 is ANQGSEA. Deletions cut 4 bases from V and 2 bases from J, with 19 bases between. CDR3 residues: CSVVGGDTIYTDTQYF. CDR3 DNA sequence: TGCAGCGTTGTAGGAGGGGACACCATTTACACAGATACGCAGTATTTT.

Many counts were recorded for this clonotype. The CDR3 region is CASSLKEQGYTEAFF. Written as DNA, the CDR3 is TGCGCCAGCAGCCTGAAGGAACAGGGGTACACTGAAGCTTTCTTT. The chain is built from TRBV4-1 and TRBJ1-1; 7 nucleotides match TRBD1. From germline, CDR1 is MGHRA and CDR2 YSYEKL. This CDR3 spans 15 amino acids. Trimming removed 4 bases from V and 3 bases from J; junction bases left unmatched: 8.

As regards this clonotype: With a much larger clone just one base away, this may be a read error. The V and J genes are TRBV12-3 or TRBV12-4 and TRBJ2-7, with D maybe TRBD1 (5 bases). The CDR3 has 15 amino acids. CDR3 sequence reads: CASSPTSSGRNERYF. The CDR3 region has the DNA TGTGCCAGCAGTCCCACGTCGTCAGGGCGGAACGAGCGGTACTTC.

This clonotype was seen many times. The genes are TRBV2 and TRBJ2-1, with TRBD2 matching over 14 bases. Germline V gene data show CDR1 as SNHLY and CDR2 as FYNNEI. V trimming: 10 bases; J trimming: 8 bases; junction bases outside the gene matches: 10. The CDR3 has 15 residues. CDR3 sequence: CATAPGLAGVDEQFF. CDR3 DNA sequence: TGTGCCACAGCCCCGGGACTAGCGGGAGTGGATGAGCAGTTCTTC.

In its sample, this clonotype was seen many times. The rearrangement links TRBV11-2 to TRBJ2-3; D is unresolved. V was shortened by 2 bases and J by 10 bases, with 10 bases between the two germline ends. Germline V gene sequence: CDR1 SGHAT, CDR2 FQNNGV. The CDR3 totals 12 residues. CDR3 in amino acids: CASSLNPSPQYF. DNA of the CDR3: TGTGCCAGCAGCTTAAACCCTTCCCCGCAGTATTTT.

The V call is TRBV11-3, the J call TRBJ2-2; D not resolved. Between the trimmed V and J ends, which lost 1 base and 0 bases, there was a span of 12 bases. Germline values: CDR1 SGHNT, CDR2 YENEEA. There are 17 residues in the CDR3. The CDR3 bases are TGTGCCAGCAGCTTAGCCAGCTTGCCCTCGAACACCGGGGAGCTGTTTTTT. It translates to CASSLASLPSNTGELFF.

The chain carries TRBV7-9 and TRBJ1-4; D might be TRBD1 (6 bases). Per the germline V gene, CDR1 is SEHNR and CDR2 is FQNEAQ (reference sequence). V gave up 0 bases and J gave up 5 bases, with 13 bases separating them. This CDR3 region has 16 residues. CDR3 in DNA: TGTGCCAGCAGCTTAGCTCTCCCAGGGGCAAATGAAAAACTGTTTTTT. It translates to CASSLALPGANEKLFF.

This clonotype turned up a few times. V usage is TRBV20-1 and J usage is TRBJ2-7, with TRBD1 identical over 7 bases. The germline CDR1 and CDR2 sequences are DFQATT and SNEGSKA (reference sequence). Losses at the gene ends were 4 bases for V and 1 base for J; bases not matched to a gene: 4. This CDR3 region has 13 residues. CDR3 sequence: CSAIGTESYEQYF. The CDR3 DNA sequence: TGCAGTGCTATCGGGACAGAGTCCTACGAGCAGTACTTC.

This clonotype was found a few times. This sequence joins TRBV7-9 and TRBJ1-2; D might be TRBD1 (6 bases). The V gene's germline CDR1 is SEHNR and CDR2 FQNEAQ (reference sequence). V gave up 5 bases and J gave up 8 bases, with 15 bases separating them. CDR3 length equals 13 residues. The CDR3 DNA follows: TGTGCCAGCAGCCTCTCGGGGGCTGAAGGCTACACCTTC. It specifies CASSLSGAEGYTF.

Many counts were recorded for this clonotype. V gene TRBV14 combines with J gene TRBJ2-3, with D perhaps matching TRBD1 or TRBD2 (5 bases each). Trimming pared 1 base from V and 4 bases from J, leaving 12 bases between. Germline V lookup: CDR1 SGHDN, CDR2 FVKESK. CDR3 length: 15 residues. CDR3 sequence (DNA): TGTGCCAGCAGCCAAGTAGGGACCCATCCAGATACGCAGTATTTT. It translates to CASSQVGTHPDTQYF.

The DNA for the CDR3 is TGTGCCAGCAGCCGGCGGGGGGACCTCTACGAGCAGTACTTC. As protein: CASSRRGDLYEQYF. The rearrangement uses TRBV3-1 and TRBJ2-7; 8 nucleotides match TRBD2. CDR1 and CDR2 from the germline V gene are LGHDT and YNNKEL (reference sequence). This CDR3 comprises 14 residues. V gave up 4 bases and J gave up 3 bases; unmatched junction bases: 5.